One sample yielded the 27 T cell receptor beta chains listed below, sequenced in a study of cytomegalovirus exposure and HLA in healthy donors. PCR involved 60 Vbeta and 13 Jbeta primers. The data were produced by immunoSEQ multiplex PCR, yet TCRdb's version contains in-frame clones alone and is incomplete. The repertoire consists of under 200,000 clones, with approximately 80% occurring once and the leading ten covering around 2%. Sequencing was carried out using PBMCs. All receptors derive from a woman under 30 in good health and CMV-seropositive.

The rearrangement links TRBV2 to TRBJ2-2; 10 positions match TRBD2. Per germline, CDR1 SNHLY and CDR2 FYNNEI. V dropped 4 bases and J dropped 0; count of bases not matched to a gene: 2. This CDR3 is built from 16 residues. The CDR3 spells CASSALAGANTGELFF. As DNA, the CDR3 is TGTGCCAGCAGTGCGCTAGCGGGGGCGAACACCGGGGAGCTGTTTTTT.

The chain couples TRBV28 to TRBJ2-1, with a tentative D call TRBD1 (6 bases). The CDR3 runs to 16 residues. Trimming stripped 6 bases from V and 8 bases from J, with 23 bases between. CDR1 is MDHEN and CDR2 is SYDVKM in the germline V gene. The CDR3 spells CASSTDSSPKRDEQFF. CDR3 sequence (DNA): TGTGCCAGCAGCACGGACAGTTCCCCCAAGAGGGATGAGCAGTTCTTC.

V gene TRBV7-9 combines with J gene TRBJ2-1, with TRBD2 matching 7 bases. CDR1 is SEHNR, CDR2 FQNEAQ, per germline (reference sequence). The CDR3 contains 17 residues. The ends lost 0 bases at V and 11 bases at J; junction bases unmatched: 16. CDR3 in amino acids: CASSLAAPGLPNRKQFF. The CDR3 nucleotides read TGTGCCAGCAGCTTAGCCGCACCGGGACTACCTAATCGGAAGCAGTTCTTC.

The rearrangement links TRBV11-2 to TRBJ1-1; no definite D call. Trimming took 0 bases from V and 11 from J, leaving 13 bases between them. Germline V gives CDR1 SGHAT, CDR2 FQNNGV. The CDR3 covers 13 residues. CDR3 bases: TGTGCCAGCAGCTTAGAGGCCTGGGCATGGGCTTTCTTT. Translated, it gives CASSLEAWAWAFF.

The chain combines TRBV6-1 with TRBJ1-5; possibly TRBD1 for D (6 bases). Trimming removed 6 bases at V and 7 bases at J, with 16 bases between. The CDR3 sequence is 14 residues long. Per the germline V gene, CDR1 is MNHNS and CDR2 is SASEGT. CDR3 sequence: CASSPAGVGQPQHF. CDR3 bases: TGTGCCAGCAGCCCGGCAGGGGTCGGGCAGCCCCAGCATTTT.

The V call is TRBV6-5, the J call TRBJ2-6, with TRBD1 matching over 7 bases. The CDR3 totals 15 residues. Germline V CDR1 and CDR2: MNHEY, SVGAGI. V was pared by 9 bases and J by 4 bases, with 9 bases of the junction left unmatched. The chain's CDR3 is CASRTGPSGANVLTF. In DNA, the CDR3 is TGTGCCAGTCGGACAGGACCCTCCGGGGCCAACGTCCTGACTTTC.

This clone was seen only a few times. The chain has TRBV9 and TRBJ2-3; 8 bases line up with TRBD1. V shed 4 bases and J 2 bases; nucleotides not matched to a gene: 9. There are 16 residues in the CDR3. The V gene's germline CDR1 is SGDLS and CDR2 YYNGEE. CDR3 DNA sequence: TGTGCCAGCAGCTCTCGACAGGGGCGGGTCACAGATACGCAGTATTTT. Translation: CASSSRQGRVTDTQYF.

The chain is built from TRBV9 and TRBJ2-5; D might be TRBD2 (7 bases). CDR3 length equals 15 residues. The germline V and J ends were trimmed by 0 bases and 5 bases, with 14 bases remaining between them. Looked up from germline, CDR1 is SGDLS and CDR2 is YYNGEE. The CDR3 loop reads CASSVGEAGAETQYF. The DNA of the CDR3 is TGTGCCAGCAGCGTAGGGGAGGCGGGGGCCGAGACCCAGTACTTC.

This clone was picked up a small number of times. The genes are TRBV23-1 and TRBJ2-7; tentative D call: TRBD1 (6 bases). TRBV23-1 is classed as an ORF, of uncertain function. This CDR3 is built from 15 residues. Trimming shortened V by 11 bases and J by 4 bases, and 24 bases separated the two germline ends. The DNA for the CDR3 is TGCGCCCGAACTACTTATCCGGGACATCCATACGAGCAGTACGTC. Its protein is CARTTYPGHPYEQYV.

The genes are TRBV6-1 and TRBJ2-7; D is perhaps TRBD2 (7 bases). This CDR3 spans 11 amino acids. Germline CDR1 MNHNS, CDR2 SASEGT. V lost 6 bases to trimming and J lost 10 bases, with 13 bases between them. Here the CDR3 DNA reads TGTGCCAGCAGCTGGGGGGGCGATCAGTACTTC. This gives the protein CASSWGGDQYF.

The chain is built from TRBV6-1 and TRBJ1-1, with D perhaps matching TRBD1 (6 bases). The germline V and J ends were trimmed by 3 bases and 4 bases, with 12 bases remaining between them. Per the germline V gene, CDR1 is MNHNS and CDR2 is SASEGT. The CDR3 has 14 residues. This CDR3 is CASSDRTAFTEAFF. In DNA form, the CDR3 reads TGTGCCAGCAGTGATAGGACAGCATTCACTGAAGCTTTCTTT.

This clone was seen more than once but under ten times. This chain connects TRBV5-1 to TRBJ1-1, with 9 bases matching TRBD1. CDR3 length equals 18 residues. The trim removed 0 bases at V and 0 bases at J, leaving 9 bases unmatched. Germline lookup yields CDR1 SGHRS and CDR2 YFSETQ. The CDR3 here is CASSLAGQGLGMNTEAFF. The CDR3, as DNA: TGCGCCAGCAGCTTGGCAGGACAGGGGTTAGGGATGAACACTGAAGCTTTCTTT.

The chain recombines TRBV30 with TRBJ1-6, with D possibly being TRBD1 (5 bases). This CDR3 contains 14 residues. V dropped 2 bases and J dropped 6 bases, with 11 bases sitting between them. Germline V gene sequence: CDR1 GTSNPN, CDR2 SVGIG (reference sequence). The DNA of the CDR3 is TGTGCCTGGAGTCCGCCGGGGGGTAATTCACCCCTCCACTTT. Translation gives CAWSPPGGNSPLHF. Supplemented by reference TRBV30 and TRBJ1-6, the full variable domain reads SQTIHQWPATLVQPVGSPLSLECTVEGTSNPNLYWYRQAAGRGLQLLFYSVGIGQISSEVPQNLSASRPQDRQFILSSKKLLLSDSGFYLCAWSPPGGNSPLHFGNGTRLTVT.

The chain employs TRBV7-3 and TRBJ2-5; TRBD2 is a possible D gene (7 bases). The CDR3 loop spans 14 amino acids. Germline CDR1 reads SGHTA; CDR2 reads FQGTGA. Trimming left V 5 bases short and J 4 bases short, with 14 bases between. CDR3 in DNA: TGTGCCAGCAGCCTAGGCGGGGGCGGAGAGACCCAGTACTTC. Its protein product is CASSLGGGGETQYF. Full variable domain (remainder filled in from reference TRBV7-3 and TRBJ2-5): GAGVSQTPSNKVTEKGKYVELRCDPISGHTALYWYRQSLGQGPEFLIYFQGTGAADDSGLPNDRFFAVRPEGSVSTLKIQRTERGDSAVYLCASSLGGGGETQYFGPGTRLLVL.

This clone has only one observation. The chain's CDR3 is CSVSDSPTYEQYF. The CDR3 region has the DNA TGCAGCGTTTCGGACAGTCCCACCTACGAGCAGTACTTC. The chain is built from TRBV29-1 and TRBJ2-7; TRBD1 might be the D (6 bases). V was shortened by 5 bases and J by 2 bases, with 13 bases between the two germline ends. CDR1 and CDR2 from the germline V gene are SQVTM and ANQGSEA. The CDR3 contains 13 residues.

In its sample, this clone was seen a few times. The V call is TRBV15, the J call TRBJ2-2; 13 bases match TRBD2. Trimming at V came to 8 bases and at J to 5 bases, leaving 8 bases not matched to a gene. Germline V lookup: CDR1 LNHNV, CDR2 YYDKDF (reference sequence). The CDR3 has 16 amino acids. The CDR3 DNA is TGTGCCACCCAGGGACTAGCGGGGATTTGGACCGGGGAGCTGTTTTTT. Its protein product is CATQGLAGIWTGELFF. The entire variable domain, with the rest obtained from reference TRBV15 and TRBJ2-2, is as follows: DAMVIQNPRYQVTQFGKPVTLSCSQTLNHNVMYWYQQKSSQAPKLLFHYYDKDFNNEADTPDNFQSRRPNTSFCFLDIRSPGLGDTAMYLCATQGLAGIWTGELFFGEGSRLTVL.

Details on this clone: This same CDR3 is encoded by further DNA sequences in the sample. The chain has TRBV9 and TRBJ2-3; TRBD2 might be the D (5 bases). V was trimmed by 0 bases and J by 3 bases, leaving 5 bases between them. There are 13 residues in the CDR3. Germline V gene data show CDR1 as SGDLS and CDR2 as YYNGEE. CDR3 loop: CASSVGGTDTQYF. The CDR3 DNA sequence: TGTGCCAGCAGCGTAGGAGGGACAGATACGCAGTATTTT.

A few counts support this clone. The rearrangement uses TRBV27 and TRBJ2-7; D gene unclear. This CDR3 spans 15 amino acids. V shed 4 bases and J shed 2 bases, with 15 bases lying between them. The germline V gene has CDR1 MNHEY and CDR2 SMNVEV (reference sequence). This chain's CDR3 is CASSSWAERAYEQYF. In DNA, the CDR3 is TGTGCCAGCAGTTCGTGGGCCGAAAGAGCCTACGAGCAGTACTTC.

In DNA form, the CDR3 reads TGTGCCAGCAGTTTACAGAACGCTAACTATGGCTACACCTTC. Encoded protein: CASSLQNANYGYTF. The rearrangement uses TRBV2 and TRBJ1-2; D is ambiguous. The germline CDR1 and CDR2 sequences are SNHLY and FYNNEI. This CDR3 region has 14 residues. V was pared by 5 bases and J by 0 bases, with 10 bases between.

The rearrangement links TRBV6-4 to TRBJ2-2, with 10 bases identical to TRBD2. CDR3 length equals 14 residues. The ends lost 5 bases at V and 3 bases at J; junction bases unmatched: 0. CDR1 and CDR2 (germline): MRHNA, SNTAGT. The CDR3 reads CASSTSGDTGELFF. Here the CDR3 DNA reads TGTGCCAGCAGTACTAGCGGGGACACCGGGGAGCTGTTTTTT.

With respect to this clone: One junction end disagrees with the germline gene, perhaps due to a read error. The chain is built from TRBV4-3 and TRBJ1-2; TRBD1 agrees at 7 bases. This CDR3 has 14 residues. Germline values: CDR1 LGHNA, CDR2 YSLEER. CDR3 nucleotide sequence: TGCGCCAGCAGCCAACCGGGACAGTCCTATGTCTACACCTTC. Amino acids: CASSQPGQSYVYTF.

This clone was detected once. The sample carries other DNA sequences with the same CDR3. This chain connects TRBV5-1 to TRBJ2-5; D is uncertain. This CDR3 is built from 12 residues. Trimming stripped 0 bases from V and 3 bases from J, with 3 bases between. Germline lookup yields CDR1 SGHRS and CDR2 YFSETQ. CDR3 DNA sequence: TGCGCCAGCAGCTTGGCGGAAGAGACCCAGTACTTC. It translates to CASSLAEETQYF.

The rearrangement joins TRBV5-6 to TRBJ2-5; 11 nucleotides match TRBD1. CDR1 and CDR2 (germline): SGHDT, YYEEEE. The CDR3 is 15 residues long. Losses at the gene ends were 4 bases for V and 5 bases for J; bases not matched to a gene: 7. CDR3 coding DNA: TGTGCCAGCAGCCCAAGGACAGGGGGCAGCGAGACCCAGTACTTC. It specifies CASSPRTGGSETQYF.

The chain links TRBV7-8 to TRBJ2-6; D is unclear. Germline CDR1 and CDR2: SGHVS and FQNEAQ. The CDR3 covers 16 residues. V was pared by 5 bases and J by 2 bases, with 13 bases between. Here the CDR3 reads CASSPEIGAGANVLTF. DNA of the CDR3: TGTGCCAGCAGCCCGGAGATTGGCGCTGGGGCCAACGTCCTGACTTTC.

This chain connects TRBV5-1 to TRBJ1-4, with unresolved D. The CDR3 extends over 15 amino acids. V dropped 5 bases and J dropped 0 bases, with 11 bases sitting between them. Germline V gene sequence: CDR1 SGHRS, CDR2 YFSETQ. CDR3 bases: TGCGCCAGCAGATGGGGAGTGGCAACTAATGAAAAACTGTTTTTT. As protein: CASRWGVATNEKLFF.

The genes are TRBV2 and TRBJ2-2; weak D call: TRBD2 (5 bases). Trimming took off 7 bases at V and 7 bases at J, with 10 bases between the two ends. Germline V gene lookup returns CDR1 SNHLY and CDR2 FYNNEI. This CDR3 comprises 12 residues. Here the CDR3 reads CASTDRGGELFF. The DNA of the CDR3 is TGTGCCAGCACCGACCGGGGCGGGGAGCTGTTTTTT.

For the CDR3, the DNA is TGTGCCAGTATCCCGTTACAGGGGCTAACTAACTATGGCTACACCTTC. Protein product: CASIPLQGLTNYGYTF. The chain links TRBV19 to TRBJ1-2, with TRBD1 identical over 7 bases. There are 16 residues in the CDR3. Trimming took 7 bases from V and 0 from J; bases not matched to a gene: 11. The germline gives CDR1 LNHDA, CDR2 SQIVND (reference sequence).